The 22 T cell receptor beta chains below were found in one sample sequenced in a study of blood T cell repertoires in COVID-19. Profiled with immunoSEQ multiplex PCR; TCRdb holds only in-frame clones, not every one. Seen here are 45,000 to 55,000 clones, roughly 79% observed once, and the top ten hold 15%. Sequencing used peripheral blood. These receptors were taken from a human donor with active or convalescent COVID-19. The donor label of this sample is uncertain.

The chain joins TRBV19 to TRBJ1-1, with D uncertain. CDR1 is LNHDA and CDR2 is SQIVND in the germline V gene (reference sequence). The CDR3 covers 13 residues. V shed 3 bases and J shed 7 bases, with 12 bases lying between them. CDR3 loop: CASSIAAGNEAFF. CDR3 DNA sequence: TGTGCCAGTAGTATCGCGGCGGGGAATGAAGCTTTCTTT.

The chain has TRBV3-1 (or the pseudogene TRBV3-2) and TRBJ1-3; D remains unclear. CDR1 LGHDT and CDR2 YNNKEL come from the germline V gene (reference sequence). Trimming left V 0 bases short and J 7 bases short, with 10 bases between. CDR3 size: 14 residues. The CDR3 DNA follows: TGTGCCAGCAGCCAAGAGGGGAGAAGTAACACCATATATTTT. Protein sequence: CASSQEGRSNTIYF.

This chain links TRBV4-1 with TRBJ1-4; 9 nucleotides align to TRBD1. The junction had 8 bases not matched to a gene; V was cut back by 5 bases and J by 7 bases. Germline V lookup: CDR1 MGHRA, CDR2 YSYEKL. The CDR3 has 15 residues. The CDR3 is CASSTTGGLSEKLFF. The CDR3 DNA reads TGCGCCAGCAGCACGACAGGGGGGCTTAGTGAAAAACTGTTTTTT.

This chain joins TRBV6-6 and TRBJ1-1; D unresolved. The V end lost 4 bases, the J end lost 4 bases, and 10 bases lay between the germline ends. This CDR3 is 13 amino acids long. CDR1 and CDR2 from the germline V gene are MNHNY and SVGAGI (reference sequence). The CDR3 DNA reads TGTGCCAGCAGTTCCGTTTCTTCCACTGAAGCTTTCTTT. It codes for CASSSVSSTEAFF.

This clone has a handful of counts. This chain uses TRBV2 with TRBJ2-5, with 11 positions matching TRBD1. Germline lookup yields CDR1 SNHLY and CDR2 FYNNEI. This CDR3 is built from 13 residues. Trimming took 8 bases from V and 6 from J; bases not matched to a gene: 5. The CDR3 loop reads CASLPDRGQTQYF. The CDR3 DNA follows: TGTGCCAGCCTCCCGGACAGGGGGCAGACCCAGTACTTC.

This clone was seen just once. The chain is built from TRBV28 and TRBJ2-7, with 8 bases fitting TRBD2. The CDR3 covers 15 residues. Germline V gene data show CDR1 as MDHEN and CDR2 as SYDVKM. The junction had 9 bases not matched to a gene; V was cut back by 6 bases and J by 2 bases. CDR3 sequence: CASRNSGEPPYEQYF. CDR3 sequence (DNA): TGTGCCAGCAGAAATAGCGGGGAGCCCCCCTACGAGCAGTACTTC.

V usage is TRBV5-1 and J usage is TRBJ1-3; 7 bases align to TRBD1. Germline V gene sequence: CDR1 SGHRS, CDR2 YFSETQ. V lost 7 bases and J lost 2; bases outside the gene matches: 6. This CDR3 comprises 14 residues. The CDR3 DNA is TGCGCCAGCTCCGTTGGACAGGCTGGAAACACCATATATTTT. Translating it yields CASSVGQAGNTIYF. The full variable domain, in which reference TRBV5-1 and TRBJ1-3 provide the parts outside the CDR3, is KAGVTQTPRYLIKTRGQQVTLSCSPISGHRSVSWYQQTPGQGLQFLFEYFSETQRNKGNFPGRFSGRQFSNSRSEMNVSTLELGDSALYLCASSVGQAGNTIYFGEGSWLTVV.

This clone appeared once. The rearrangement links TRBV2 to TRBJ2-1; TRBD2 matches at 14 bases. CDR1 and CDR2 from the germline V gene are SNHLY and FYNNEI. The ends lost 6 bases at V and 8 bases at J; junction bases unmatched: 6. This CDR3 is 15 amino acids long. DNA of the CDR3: TGTGCCAGCAGAATAGGGACTAGCGGGAGCCATGAGCAGTTCTTC. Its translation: CASRIGTSGSHEQFF.

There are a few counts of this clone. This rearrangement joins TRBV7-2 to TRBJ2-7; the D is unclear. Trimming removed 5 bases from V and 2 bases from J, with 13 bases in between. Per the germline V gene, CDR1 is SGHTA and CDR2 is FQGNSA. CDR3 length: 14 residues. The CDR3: CASSLRPATYEQYF. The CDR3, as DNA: TGTGCCAGCAGCCTCAGGCCCGCTACCTACGAGCAGTACTTC.

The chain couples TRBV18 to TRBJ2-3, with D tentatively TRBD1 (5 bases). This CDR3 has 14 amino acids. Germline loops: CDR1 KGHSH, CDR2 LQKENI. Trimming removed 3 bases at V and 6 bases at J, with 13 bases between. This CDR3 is CASSPAASGDTQYF. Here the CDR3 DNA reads TGTGCCAGCTCACCGGCGGCGTCAGGGGATACGCAGTATTTT.

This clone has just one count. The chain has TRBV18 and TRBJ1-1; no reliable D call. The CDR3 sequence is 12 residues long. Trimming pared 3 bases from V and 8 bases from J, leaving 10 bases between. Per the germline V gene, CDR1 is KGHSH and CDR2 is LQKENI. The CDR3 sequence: CASSPPGSEAFF. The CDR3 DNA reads TGTGCCAGCTCACCCCCGGGAAGCGAAGCTTTCTTT.

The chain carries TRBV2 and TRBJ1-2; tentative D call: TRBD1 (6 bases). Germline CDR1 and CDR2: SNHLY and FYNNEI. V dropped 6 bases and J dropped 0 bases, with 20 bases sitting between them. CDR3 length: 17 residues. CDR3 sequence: CASRARSGGRTNYGYTF. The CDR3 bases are TGTGCCAGCAGGGCACGGTCCGGGGGGCGGACTAACTATGGCTACACCTTC.

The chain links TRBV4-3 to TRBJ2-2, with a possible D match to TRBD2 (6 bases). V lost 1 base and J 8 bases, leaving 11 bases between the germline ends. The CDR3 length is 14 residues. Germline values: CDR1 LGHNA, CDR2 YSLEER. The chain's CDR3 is CASSQGGGVGELFF. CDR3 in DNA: TGCGCCAGCAGCCAAGGGGGCGGGGTGGGGGAGCTGTTTTTT.

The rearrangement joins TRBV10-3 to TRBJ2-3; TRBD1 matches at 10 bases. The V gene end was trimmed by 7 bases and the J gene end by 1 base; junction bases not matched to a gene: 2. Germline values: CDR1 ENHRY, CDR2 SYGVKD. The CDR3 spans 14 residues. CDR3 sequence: CAITGTGGTDTQYF. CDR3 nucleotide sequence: TGTGCCATCACGGGGACAGGGGGCACAGATACGCAGTATTTT.

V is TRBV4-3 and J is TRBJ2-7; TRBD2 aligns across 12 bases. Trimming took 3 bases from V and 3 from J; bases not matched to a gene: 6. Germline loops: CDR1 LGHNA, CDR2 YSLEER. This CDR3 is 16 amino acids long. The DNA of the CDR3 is TGCGCCAGCAGCCACGCGACTAGCGGGGGTCTCTACGAGCAGTACTTC. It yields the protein CASSHATSGGLYEQYF.

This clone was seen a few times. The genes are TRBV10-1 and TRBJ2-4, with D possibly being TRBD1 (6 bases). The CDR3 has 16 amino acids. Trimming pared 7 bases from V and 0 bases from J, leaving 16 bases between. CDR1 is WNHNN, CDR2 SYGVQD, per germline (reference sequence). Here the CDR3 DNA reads TGCGCCAGCAAATGGGTGGGGGCGGAAGCCAAAAACATTCAGTACTTC. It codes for CASKWVGAEAKNIQYF.

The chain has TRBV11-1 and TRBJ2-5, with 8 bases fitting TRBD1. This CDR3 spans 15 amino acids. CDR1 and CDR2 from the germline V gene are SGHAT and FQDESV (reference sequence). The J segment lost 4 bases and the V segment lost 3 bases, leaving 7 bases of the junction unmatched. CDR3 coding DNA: TGTGCCAGCAGCTTGGGGGGCAGGGGGCGAGAGACCCAGTACTTC. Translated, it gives CASSLGGRGRETQYF.

DNA of the CDR3: TGTGCTCCAGTAGTATTGGGGGACAGGGATTGCGACAATCAGCCCCAGCATTTT. It codes for CAPVVLGDRDCDNQPQHF. The genes are TRBV19 and TRBJ1-5; 9 nucleotides line up with TRBD1. Germline V gene lookup returns CDR1 LNHDA and CDR2 SQIVND (reference sequence). The CDR3 has 18 amino acids.

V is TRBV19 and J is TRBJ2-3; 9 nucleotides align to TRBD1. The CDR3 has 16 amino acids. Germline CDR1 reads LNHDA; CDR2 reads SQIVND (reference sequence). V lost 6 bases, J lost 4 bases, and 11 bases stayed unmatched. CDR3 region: CASRETDRGRADTQYF. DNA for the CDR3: TGTGCCAGTAGAGAAACGGACAGGGGTAGGGCAGATACGCAGTATTTT.

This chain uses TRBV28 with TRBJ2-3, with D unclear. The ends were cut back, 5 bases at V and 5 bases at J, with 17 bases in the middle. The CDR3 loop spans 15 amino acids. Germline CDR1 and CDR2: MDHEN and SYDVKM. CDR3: CASSSFAANGDTQYF. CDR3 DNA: TGTGCCAGCAGTAGCTTTGCGGCCAATGGAGATACGCAGTATTTT.

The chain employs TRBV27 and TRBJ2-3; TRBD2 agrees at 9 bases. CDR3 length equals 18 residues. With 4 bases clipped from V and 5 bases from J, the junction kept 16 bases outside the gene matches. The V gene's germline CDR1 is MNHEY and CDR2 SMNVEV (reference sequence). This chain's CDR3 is CASSSPSRRSGSRDTQYF. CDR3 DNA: TGTGCCAGCAGTTCCCCCTCTCGGCGTAGCGGGAGTAGAGATACGCAGTATTTT.

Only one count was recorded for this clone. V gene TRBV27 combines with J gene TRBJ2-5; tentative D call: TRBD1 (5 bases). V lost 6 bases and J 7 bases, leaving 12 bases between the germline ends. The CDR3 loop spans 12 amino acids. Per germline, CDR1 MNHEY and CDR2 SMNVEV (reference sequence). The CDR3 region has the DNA TGTGCCAGCAGCTCGCCTCAGGGGACCCAGTACTTC. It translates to CASSSPQGTQYF.